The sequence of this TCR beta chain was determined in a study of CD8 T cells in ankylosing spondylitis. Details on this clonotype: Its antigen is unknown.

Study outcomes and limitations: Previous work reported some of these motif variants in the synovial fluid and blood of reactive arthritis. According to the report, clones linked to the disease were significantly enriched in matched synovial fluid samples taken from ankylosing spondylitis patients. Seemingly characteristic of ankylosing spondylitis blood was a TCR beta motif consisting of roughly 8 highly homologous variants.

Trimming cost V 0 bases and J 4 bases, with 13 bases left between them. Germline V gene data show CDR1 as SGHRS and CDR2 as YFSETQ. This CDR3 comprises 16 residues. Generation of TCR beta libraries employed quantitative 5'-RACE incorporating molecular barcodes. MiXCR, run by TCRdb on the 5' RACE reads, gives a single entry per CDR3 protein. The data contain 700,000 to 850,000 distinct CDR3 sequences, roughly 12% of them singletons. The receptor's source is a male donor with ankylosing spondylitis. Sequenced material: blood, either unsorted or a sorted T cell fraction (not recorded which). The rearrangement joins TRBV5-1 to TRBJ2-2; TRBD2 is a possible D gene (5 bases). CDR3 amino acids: CASSLAGASLTGELFF. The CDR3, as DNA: TGCGCCAGCAGCTTGGCCGGAGCTAGCCTCACCGGGGAGCTGTTTTTT.